This TCR beta chain came from a study of regulatory T cells in long-lasting Graves disease (dated by TCRdb to the early 2020s). Concerning the study at large: Newly diagnosed Graves' disease patients had taken antithyroid drugs for less than 3 months. The study took place in China and was registered as a clinical trial. Peripheral blood TCR sequencing and RNA sequencing compared persistent Graves' disease patients with newly diagnosed Graves' disease patients. A total of some 35 samples underwent TCR sequencing, from about 13 patients with persistent Graves' disease and approximately 20 patients with newly diagnosed Graves' disease. Results the study describes overall, beyond this receptor: Only peripheral blood was studied, because thyroid tissue, the primary lesion, was inaccessible. The authors acknowledged the small sample size as a limitation that may reduce accuracy. Patients with persistent disease shared more public clonotypes (under 3,000) than newly diagnosed patients did (about 970). Persistent disease showed preferential use of TRBV28, TRBJ1-2 and TRBJ2-5, whereas newly diagnosed disease favored TRBV20-1 and TRBJ2-1. Sequencing and analysis were limited to the TCR beta chain. Lower TCR Shannon entropy and fewer highly expanded clones were observed in persistent Graves' disease patients than in newly diagnosed patients, which suggested clonal expansion.

The CDR3 covers 18 residues, taking in both the cysteine and the phenylalanine. Of all the DNA, just the CDR3 is kept, 54 bases in frame from base 1. In the germline V gene, CDR1 corresponds to SGHTA and CDR2 to FQGNSA. Between the V and J ends, shortened by 2 bases and 8 bases respectively, the junction contains 27 bases. This clonotype was found many times. No cognate antigen has been identified for it. Per-base quality was not reported, and no clone a single base away is much larger than it. Library construction relied on multiplex PCR. Sequencing relied on an Illumina HiSeq 4000. CDR3 regions were amplified by Arm-PCR with iRepertoire HTBI primers to construct TCR beta libraries. Before sequencing, the PCR products went through gel purification. Processing in the source paper ran as follows. A total of around 66 TRBV and under 15 TRBJ segments were identified across samples and were used for gene usage analysis of CDR3 amino acid clonotypes. COPE and FqMerger were used to merge filtered high-quality paired reads into contigs. BLAST was used to align contigs to the IMGT TRBV, TRBD and TRBJ reference genes, and CDR3 was defined following IMGT. Any clonotype with a frequency above 0.1% was counted as a highly expanded clone. Shannon entropy was used to measure repertoire diversity, and the Gini coefficient was used to measure V-J evenness. A clonotype found in more than one individual was treated as public. TCRdb reanalyzed the raw reads on its own, using fastp at Q25 for trimming and MiXCR for clone calling, and kept in-frame beta chains. All rows with the same CDR3 protein become a single entry with the most common DNA and genes. TCRdb, not the authors, supplied the V and J calls. The sample profile shows about 420,000 distinct CDR3 sequences; roughly 17% of them were found once. The ten most abundant clones make up 23% of the sample.

The label giving this sample's time point can be read as: newly diagnosed GD, antithyroid drugs for less than 3 months. For both TCR sequencing and RNA sequencing, RNA was extracted from PBMCs using TRIzol. The diagnosis of Graves' disease was made according to American Thyroid Association guidelines. Patients for the study were recruited at an endocrinology department in Xi'an, China. From each patient, around 9 milliliters of peripheral blood was collected into an EDTA anticoagulant tube. PBMCs were isolated by Ficoll Paque Plus density gradient separation without further T cell sorting. An Agilent 2100 Bioanalyzer and agarose gel were used to check RNA quality, and a NanoDrop 2000 was used to measure RNA concentration. The same sample was also studied in work on T cells in Graves' hyperthyroidism and ophthalmopathy. Reported in the second study: Graves' hyperthyroidism was defined as stable when no progression to ophthalmopathy occurred over 18 months of follow-up. Hyperthyroidism patients were aged 18 to 65 years and newly diagnosed, with disease duration of less than 2 months. Exclusion was applied to patients with uncontrolled infections, other autoimmune diseases, pregnancy or lactation. Diagnoses were based on clinical symptoms, serum thyroxine and TRAb, thyroid ultrasound and orbital computed tomography. For the first round of RT-PCR on the TCR CDR3, the HTBI primer set was used together with the Qiagen OneStep RT-PCR kit. Most expanded thyroid clonotypes (frequency above 0.001) were also detected in blood, suggesting blood repertoires may reflect thyroid immune responses. A model built on a 13 V-J signature distinguished ophthalmopathy from stable hyperthyroidism, reaching over 85% sensitivity and under 84% specificity in cross-validation and 80%/75% in testing. During validation, the model predicted progression to ophthalmopathy a median of about 6.5 months ahead of onset, with just under 71% sensitivity and 72.22% specificity. To identify TCR V-J signatures that set the groups apart, the researchers used a discovery cohort of about a hundred patients, made up of 40 to 45 with Graves' ophthalmopathy and about 55 with stable Graves' hyperthyroidism. An independent validation cohort of around 19 hyperthyroidism patients and approximately 16 patients who later progressed to ophthalmopathy tested prospective prediction of ophthalmopathy. The 100 or so discovery patients were randomly divided into training and test sets at a 7:3 ratio. Thyroid tissue and blood T-cell repertoires from six or seven Graves' hyperthyroidism patients were also compared in the study. After sampling, hyperthyroidism patients received methimazole starting at 30 mg daily, and ophthalmopathy patients received high-dose intravenous methylprednisolone. Libraries were constructed in a second round of multiplex PCR, after which size selection and purification were performed. Libraries were sequenced paired-end with 100 bp reads on an Illumina HiSeq2000. SOAPnuke was used to process the raw data, throwing out any read that contained adapters or uncalled bases, had a mean Phred below 15, or lacked an exact constant-primer or identifier match. COPE v1.2.5 was used to merge high-quality paired reads, and clonotypes were defined as unique nucleotide sequences. Clonotypes were aligned to IMGT TRBV, TRBD and TRBJ reference segments using MiTCR v1.1. The analysis was restricted to V-J combinations with a frequency above 0.0001, which together covered roughly 99% of the repertoires. The TCS score was defined as F50 (clonal expansion) divided by E x V (chaos), with BLOSUM62-based TCRdist calculated between CDR3 peptides within each V-J. Welch's t-statistics and random forest reduced fewer than 600 V-J features to roughly 13, which were used in a naive Bayes classifier (R e1071). Sample size was not statistically predetermined, and blinding of investigators to group allocation was not performed. The paper describes TCR Vbeta CDR3 sequencing of 120 to 150 peripheral blood samples, made up of 43 ophthalmopathy patients, more than 70 hyperthyroidism patients and 17 progressor patients.

This specimen consisted of peripheral blood mononuclear cells (PBMCs), obtained at new diagnosis, from a patient treated with antithyroid drugs. The chain is assembled from TRBV7-2 and TRBJ1-2; a weak D assignment points to TRBD1 (6 bases agree). The sequence derives from a woman between 18 and 29 years old with Graves disease. Donor details come from another sample of the same person, matched by shared clones. For the CDR3, the sequence is CASSLLAGEILEAWGYTF. The DNA sequence is as follows: TGTGCCAGCAGCTTATTGGCAGGGGAAATCTTGGAGGCTTGGGGCTACACCTTC.